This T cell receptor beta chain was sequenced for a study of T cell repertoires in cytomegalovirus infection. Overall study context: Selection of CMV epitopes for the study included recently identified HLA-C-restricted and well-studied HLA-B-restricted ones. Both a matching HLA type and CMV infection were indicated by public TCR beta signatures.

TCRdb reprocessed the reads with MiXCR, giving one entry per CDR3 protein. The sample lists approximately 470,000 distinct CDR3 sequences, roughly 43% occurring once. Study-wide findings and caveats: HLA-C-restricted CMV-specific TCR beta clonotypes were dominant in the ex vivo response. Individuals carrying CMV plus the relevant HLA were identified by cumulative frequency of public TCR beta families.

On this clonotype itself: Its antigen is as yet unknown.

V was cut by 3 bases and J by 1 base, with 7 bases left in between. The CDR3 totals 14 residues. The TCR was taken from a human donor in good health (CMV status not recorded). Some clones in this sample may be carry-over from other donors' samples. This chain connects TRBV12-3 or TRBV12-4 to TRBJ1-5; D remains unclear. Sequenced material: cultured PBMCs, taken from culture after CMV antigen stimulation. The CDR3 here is CASSFAQSNQPQHF. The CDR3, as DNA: TGTGCCAGCAGTTTTGCACAGAGCAATCAGCCCCAGCATTTT.